This TCR beta chain was found in a study of memory CD4+ T cells and cytomegalovirus serostatus. Study summary: Donors were healthy Belgian adults, several CMV seropositive and under 30 seronegative.

Single viable CD3+CD4+CD8-CD45RO+ cells were sorted as the memory CD4+ T cells. Serostatus was set by detecting CMV pp150, pp28, p38, p52 IgG. The V end lost 5 bases, the J end lost 9 bases, and 13 bases lay between the germline ends. This CDR3 spans 12 amino acids. Germline assignment: CDR1 MDHEN and CDR2 SYDVKM. This clone was seen a few times. Measured with immunoSEQ multiplex PCR; TCRdb has only the in-frame clones, and not every one. The sample lists tens of thousands of clones; 76% were seen once. This receptor was taken from an adult in good health and CMV-seronegative. This chain connects TRBV28 to TRBJ1-1; D unresolved. Sequenced material: memory CD4+ T cells from blood. CDR3 in DNA: TGTGCCAGCAGTCCCTTGAGTGAGCAAGCTTTCTTT. It is translated as CASSPLSEQAFF.